Listed below are T cell receptor beta chains from one sample, sequenced in a study of identical twins. MiXCR, run by TCRdb on the 5' RACE reads, gives a single entry per CDR3 protein. The sample contains around 230,000 distinct CDR3 sequences, 6.5% of which appear only once. This same sample was also part of a study on T cells expressing NK-cell markers.

The specimen sequenced was CD8+ T cells sorted from blood. These receptor sequences come from a woman under 30 in good health. The CDR3 runs from the conserved cysteine through the conserved F or W. The D gene is left open where the match is weak. Some rows have no size entry. The others give once, few or many, or a class for an expanded clone.

V gene: TRBV5-1
J gene: TRBJ2-3
clone size: .
D gene: .
CDR3 protein: CASSSEGDTQYF
CDR3 DNA: TGCGCCAGCAGCTCCGAGGGGGATACGCAGTATTTT

V gene: TRBV7-3
J gene: TRBJ2-1
clone size: .
D gene: .
CDR3 protein: CASSWQSNEQFF
CDR3 DNA: TGTGCCAGCAGCTGGCAATCCAATGAGCAGTTCTTC

V gene: TRBV18
J gene: TRBJ2-7
clone size: .
D gene: .
CDR3 protein: CASSQASYEQYF
CDR3 DNA: TGTGCCAGCTCACAGGCGAGCTACGAGCAGTACTTC

V gene: TRBV7-2
J gene: TRBJ2-7
clone size: .
D gene: .
CDR3 protein: CASSLGPAGRSYEQYF
CDR3 DNA: TGTGCCAGCAGCTTAGGGCCCGCGGGAAGAAGCTACGAGCAGTACTTC

V gene: TRBV7-9
J gene: TRBJ2-3
clone size: many
D gene: TRBD1
CDR3 protein: CASSTGTGETQYF
CDR3 DNA: TGTGCCAGCAGCACAGGGACAGGGGAAACGCAGTATTTT

V gene: TRBV12-3/TRBV12-4
J gene: TRBJ2-1
clone size: few
D gene: TRBD2
CDR3 protein: CASSPGLAQQFF
CDR3 DNA: TGTGCCAGCAGCCCAGGACTAGCGCAGCAGTTCTTC

V gene: TRBV28
J gene: TRBJ2-4
clone size: many
D gene: .
CDR3 protein: CASSSRLNIQYF
CDR3 DNA: TGTGCCAGCAGTTCCAGACTGAACATTCAGTACTTC

V gene: TRBV12-3/TRBV12-4
J gene: TRBJ2-1
clone size: many
D gene: .
CDR3 protein: CASSFGWGDTYNEQFF
CDR3 DNA: TGTGCCAGCAGTTTCGGGTGGGGGGACACCTACAATGAGCAGTTCTTC

V gene: TRBV11-2
J gene: TRBJ1-5
clone size: .
D gene: TRBD1
CDR3 protein: CASSPGQGPYQPQHF
CDR3 DNA: TGTGCCAGCAGCCCCGGACAGGGACCCTATCAGCCCCAGCATTTT

V gene: TRBV7-2
J gene: TRBJ2-1
clone size: .
D gene: .
CDR3 protein: CASSLAGRRAEQFF
CDR3 DNA: TGTGCCAGCAGCTTAGCGGGCCGCCGGGCTGAGCAGTTCTTC

V gene: TRBV6-1
J gene: TRBJ1-1
clone size: .
D gene: .
CDR3 protein: CASSEGAGKLRTEAFF
CDR3 DNA: TGTGCCAGCAGTGAAGGGGCAGGGAAGCTTAGGACTGAAGCTTTCTTT

V gene: TRBV29-1
J gene: TRBJ2-7
clone size: .
D gene: TRBD1
CDR3 protein: CSVESQDRVGEQYF
CDR3 DNA: TGCAGCGTTGAATCTCAGGACAGGGTGGGAGAGCAGTACTTC

V gene: TRBV9
J gene: TRBJ2-1
clone size: .
D gene: .
CDR3 protein: CASSSFSGSYNEQFF
CDR3 DNA: TGTGCCAGCAGCTCTTTTAGCGGCTCCTACAATGAGCAGTTCTTC

V gene: TRBV10-3
J gene: TRBJ2-1
clone size: many
D gene: TRBD1
CDR3 protein: CAISESRQGVRSYNEQFF
CDR3 DNA: TGTGCCATCAGTGAGTCCAGGCAGGGGGTAAGGTCCTACAATGAGCAGTTCTTC

V gene: TRBV6-2/TRBV6-3
J gene: TRBJ2-1
clone size: .
D gene: .
CDR3 protein: CASSPWPSGAYNEQFF
CDR3 DNA: TGTGCCAGCAGCCCCTGGCCTTCGGGAGCGTACAATGAGCAGTTCTTC

V gene: TRBV7-7
J gene: TRBJ2-5
clone size: many
D gene: .
CDR3 protein: CASSLGPLQETQYF
CDR3 DNA: TGTGCTAGCAGCTTGGGCCCTCTCCAAGAGACCCAGTACTTC

V gene: TRBV7-9
J gene: TRBJ2-6
clone size: few
D gene: .
CDR3 protein: CASSLDYVLTF
CDR3 DNA: TGTGCCAGCAGCTTGGACTACGTCCTGACTTTC

V gene: TRBV5-6
J gene: TRBJ2-1
clone size: .
D gene: .
CDR3 protein: CASSFKISYSYNEQFF
CDR3 DNA: TGTGCCAGCAGCTTTAAAATAAGCTACTCCTACAATGAGCAGTTCTTC

V gene: TRBV6-4
J gene: TRBJ2-3
clone size: many
D gene: TRBD2
CDR3 protein: CASSVSGSTDTQYF
CDR3 DNA: TGTGCCAGCAGTGTTAGCGGGAGCACAGATACGCAGTATTTT

V gene: TRBV7-9
J gene: TRBJ2-1
clone size: many
D gene: .
CDR3 protein: CASSPFIGPSYNEQFF
CDR3 DNA: TGTGCCAGCAGCCCCTTTATAGGCCCGTCCTACAATGAGCAGTTCTTC

V gene: TRBV10-3
J gene: TRBJ2-3
clone size: .
D gene: TRBD1
CDR3 protein: CAISQQGGSSDTQYF
CDR3 DNA: TGTGCCATCAGTCAACAGGGGGGTTCCTCAGATACGCAGTATTTT

V gene: TRBV10-1
J gene: TRBJ2-7
clone size: few
D gene: TRBD2
CDR3 protein: CASSESGLAGGPSSYEQYF
CDR3 DNA: TGCGCCAGCAGTGAGTCAGGACTAGCGGGAGGTCCGAGCTCCTACGAGCAGTACTTC

V gene: TRBV7-9
J gene: TRBJ2-1
clone size: few
D gene: .
CDR3 protein: CASGSTGARGNEQFF
CDR3 DNA: TGTGCCAGCGGATCGACCGGAGCCCGGGGTAATGAGCAGTTCTTC

V gene: TRBV18
J gene: TRBJ1-6
clone size: .
D gene: .
CDR3 protein: CASSPVFWQPLGRPLHF
CDR3 DNA: TGTGCCAGCTCACCTGTTTTCTGGCAGCCTTTGGGGAGACCCCTCCACTTT

V gene: TRBV27
J gene: TRBJ1-6
clone size: few
D gene: .
CDR3 protein: CASSDRGRGSPLHF
CDR3 DNA: TGTGCCAGCAGTGACCGTGGAAGAGGGTCACCCCTCCACTTT

V gene: TRBV5-1
J gene: TRBJ2-7
clone size: few
D gene: .
CDR3 protein: CASSLLARGVSYEQYF
CDR3 DNA: TGCGCCAGCAGCTTGCTTGCCAGGGGGGTCTCCTACGAGCAGTACTTC

V gene: TRBV11-2
J gene: TRBJ2-1
clone size: few
D gene: TRBD2
CDR3 protein: CASSLLAGGRGNEQFF
CDR3 DNA: TGTGCCAGCAGCTTGTTAGCGGGGGGCAGAGGCAATGAGCAGTTCTTC

V gene: TRBV29-1
J gene: TRBJ1-2
clone size: many
D gene: .
CDR3 protein: CSVEGSVNYGYTF
CDR3 DNA: TGCAGCGTTGAAGGGTCAGTCAACTATGGCTACACCTTC

V gene: TRBV6-2/TRBV6-3
J gene: TRBJ2-7
clone size: .
D gene: .
CDR3 protein: CASSPPLLPLYTYEQYF
CDR3 DNA: TGTGCCAGCAGCCCCCCACTTCTACCTTTGTACACCTACGAGCAGTACTTC

V gene: TRBV7-8
J gene: TRBJ2-1
clone size: .
D gene: TRBD2
CDR3 protein: CASSPGPGLADNEQFF
CDR3 DNA: TGTGCCAGCAGCCCCGGGCCCGGACTAGCGGACAATGAGCAGTTCTTC

V gene: TRBV30
J gene: TRBJ2-7
clone size: .
D gene: .
CDR3 protein: CALIGDSHYEQYF
CDR3 DNA: TGTGCCTTAATAGGGGATTCCCACTACGAGCAGTACTTC

V gene: TRBV7-9
J gene: TRBJ1-1
clone size: few
D gene: .
CDR3 protein: CASSLTAQTAFF
CDR3 DNA: TGTGCCAGCAGCCTGACAGCTCAGACGGCTTTCTTT

V gene: TRBV27
J gene: TRBJ1-5
clone size: many
D gene: .
CDR3 protein: CASSPAGRRVGNQPQHF
CDR3 DNA: TGTGCCAGCAGTCCGGCAGGGAGGAGGGTAGGCAATCAGCCCCAGCATTTT

V gene: TRBV6-1
J gene: TRBJ2-5
clone size: many
D gene: TRBD2
CDR3 protein: CASPGAGGRKTQYF
CDR3 DNA: TGTGCCAGCCCGGGAGCGGGAGGGCGGAAGACCCAGTACTTC

V gene: TRBV4-1
J gene: TRBJ2-1
clone size: .
D gene: .
CDR3 protein: CASSLGAFDEQFF
CDR3 DNA: TGCGCCAGCAGCCTTGGGGCTTTTGATGAGCAGTTCTTC

V gene: TRBV7-9
J gene: TRBJ2-5
clone size: many
D gene: TRBD1
CDR3 protein: CASSRRGQGQETQYF
CDR3 DNA: TGTGCCAGCAGCCGGCGTGGACAGGGACAAGAGACCCAGTACTTC

V gene: TRBV20-1
J gene: TRBJ2-3
clone size: .
D gene: .
CDR3 protein: CSASPLEAVSATDTQYF
CDR3 DNA: TGCAGTGCTAGTCCGCTCGAGGCAGTCTCGGCCACAGATACGCAGTATTTT

V gene: TRBV7-3
J gene: TRBJ2-3
clone size: many
D gene: .
CDR3 protein: CASSLTVGTADTQYF
CDR3 DNA: TGTGCCAGCAGCTTAACGGTTGGGACTGCAGATACGCAGTATTTT

V gene: TRBV6-1
J gene: TRBJ1-3
clone size: few
D gene: TRBD1
CDR3 protein: CASSDPTGDAGNTIYF
CDR3 DNA: TGTGCCAGCAGCGACCCCACAGGGGACGCCGGAAACACCATATATTTT

V gene: TRBV4-3
J gene: TRBJ2-3
clone size: many
D gene: .
CDR3 protein: CASSHARGRSTDTQYF
CDR3 DNA: TGCGCCAGCAGCCACGCGCGGGGCCGCTCAACAGATACGCAGTATTTT

V gene: TRBV29-1
J gene: TRBJ2-6
clone size: many
D gene: .
CDR3 protein: CSVEAQSVGPFSGANVLTF
CDR3 DNA: TGCAGCGTTGAAGCGCAGTCGGTAGGTCCATTCTCTGGGGCCAACGTCCTGACTTTC

V gene: TRBV29-1
J gene: TRBJ2-3
clone size: .
D gene: .
CDR3 protein: CSVLSGMADTQYF
CDR3 DNA: TGCAGCGTTCTTTCCGGGATGGCAGATACGCAGTATTTT

V gene: TRBV7-9
J gene: TRBJ2-1
clone size: .
D gene: .
CDR3 protein: CASSVTGTATEQFF
CDR3 DNA: TGTGCCAGCAGCGTAACCGGGACGGCCACCGAGCAGTTCTTC

V gene: TRBV3-1
J gene: TRBJ2-2
clone size: .
D gene: TRBD2
CDR3 protein: CASSPAGGRTGELFF
CDR3 DNA: TGTGCCAGCAGCCCAGCGGGGGGGCGTACCGGGGAGCTGTTTTTT

V gene: TRBV20-1
J gene: TRBJ2-1
clone size: many
D gene: TRBD2
CDR3 protein: CSARPGGNEQFF
CDR3 DNA: TGCAGTGCTAGACCCGGGGGGAATGAGCAGTTCTTC

V gene: TRBV10-3
J gene: TRBJ2-1
clone size: .
D gene: .
CDR3 protein: CAISESTSGDSYNEQFF
CDR3 DNA: TGTGCCATCAGTGAGTCGACGAGCGGAGACTCCTACAATGAGCAGTTCTTC

V gene: TRBV27
J gene: TRBJ2-5
clone size: .
D gene: .
CDR3 protein: CASSLSAKPGETQYF
CDR3 DNA: TGTGCCAGCAGTTTATCGGCCAAACCTGGGGAGACCCAGTACTTC

V gene: TRBV29-1
J gene: TRBJ2-7
clone size: few
D gene: .
CDR3 protein: CSVVGTVTYEQYF
CDR3 DNA: TGCAGCGTTGTAGGAACCGTAACCTACGAGCAGTACTTC

V gene: TRBV6-1
J gene: TRBJ2-1
clone size: few
D gene: TRBD2
CDR3 protein: CASSLLAGVASSSYNEQFF
CDR3 DNA: TGTGCCAGCAGCCTCCTGGCGGGAGTGGCATCAAGCTCCTACAATGAGCAGTTCTTC

V gene: TRBV6-1
J gene: TRBJ2-1
clone size: many
D gene: TRBD2
CDR3 protein: CASSPWTSGSMPYNEQFF
CDR3 DNA: TGTGCCAGCAGTCCTTGGACTAGCGGGAGTATGCCCTACAATGAGCAGTTCTTC

V gene: TRBV27
J gene: TRBJ1-1
clone size: few
D gene: .
CDR3 protein: CASSFTGKSEAFF
CDR3 DNA: TGTGCCAGCAGTTTCACAGGGAAGTCTGAAGCTTTCTTT

V gene: TRBV7-9
J gene: TRBJ1-4
clone size: .
D gene: TRBD1
CDR3 protein: CASSPGQLEKLFF
CDR3 DNA: TGTGCCAGCAGCCCGGGACAGCTTGAAAAACTGTTTTTT

V gene: TRBV7-9
J gene: TRBJ2-4
clone size: .
D gene: .
CDR3 protein: CASSVGRGRSKNIQYF
CDR3 DNA: TGTGCCAGCTCCGTGGGGCGGGGGCGGAGCAAAAACATTCAGTACTTC

V gene: TRBV27
J gene: TRBJ2-5
clone size: few
D gene: TRBD1
CDR3 protein: CASSLDRASETQYF
CDR3 DNA: TGTGCCAGCAGCCTAGACAGGGCGTCGGAGACCCAGTACTTC